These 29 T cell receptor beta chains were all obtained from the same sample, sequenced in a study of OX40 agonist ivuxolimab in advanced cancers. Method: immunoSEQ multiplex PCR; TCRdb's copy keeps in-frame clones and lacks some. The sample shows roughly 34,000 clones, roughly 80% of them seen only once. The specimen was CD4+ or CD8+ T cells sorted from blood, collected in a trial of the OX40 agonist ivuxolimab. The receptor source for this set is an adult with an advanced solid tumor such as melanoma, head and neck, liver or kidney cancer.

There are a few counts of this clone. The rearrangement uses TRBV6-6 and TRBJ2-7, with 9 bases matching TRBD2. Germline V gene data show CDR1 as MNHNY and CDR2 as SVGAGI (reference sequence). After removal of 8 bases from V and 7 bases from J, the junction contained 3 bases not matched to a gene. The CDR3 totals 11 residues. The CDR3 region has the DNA TGTGCCAGCGCGGGGGGGCGGGAGCAGTACTTC. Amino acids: CASAGGREQYF.

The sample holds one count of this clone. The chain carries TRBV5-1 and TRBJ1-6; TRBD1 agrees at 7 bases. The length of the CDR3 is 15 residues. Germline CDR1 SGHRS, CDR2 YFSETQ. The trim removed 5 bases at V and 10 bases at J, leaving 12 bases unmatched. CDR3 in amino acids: CASSPTTGKESPLHF. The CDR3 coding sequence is TGCGCCAGCAGTCCAACGACAGGGAAGGAATCACCCCTCCACTTT.

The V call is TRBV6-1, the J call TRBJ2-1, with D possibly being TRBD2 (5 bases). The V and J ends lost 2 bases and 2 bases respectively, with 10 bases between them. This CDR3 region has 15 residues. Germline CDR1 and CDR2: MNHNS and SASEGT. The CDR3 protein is CASSEISRAYNEQFF. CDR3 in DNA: TGTGCCAGCAGTGAAATCTCGAGGGCCTACAATGAGCAGTTCTTC.

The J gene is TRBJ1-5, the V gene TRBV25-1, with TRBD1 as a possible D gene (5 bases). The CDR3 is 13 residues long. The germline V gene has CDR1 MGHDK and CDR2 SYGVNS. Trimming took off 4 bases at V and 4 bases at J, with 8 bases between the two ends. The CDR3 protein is CASSGWGNQPQHF. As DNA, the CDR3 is TGTGCCAGCAGTGGTTGGGGGAATCAGCCCCAGCATTTT.

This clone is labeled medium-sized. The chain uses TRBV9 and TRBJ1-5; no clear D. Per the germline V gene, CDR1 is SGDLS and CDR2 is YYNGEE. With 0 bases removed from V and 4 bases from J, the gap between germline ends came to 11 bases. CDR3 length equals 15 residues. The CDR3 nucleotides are TGTGCCAGCAGCGTAGCGGGGAAAGAGAATCAGCCCCAGCATTTT. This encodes CASSVAGKENQPQHF.

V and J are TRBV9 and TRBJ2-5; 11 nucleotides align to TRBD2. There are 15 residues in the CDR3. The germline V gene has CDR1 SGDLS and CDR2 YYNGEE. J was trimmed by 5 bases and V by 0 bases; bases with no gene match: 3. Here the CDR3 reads CASSVDSGGAETQYF. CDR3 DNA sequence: TGTGCCAGCAGCGTAGATAGCGGGGGGGCTGAGACCCAGTACTTC.

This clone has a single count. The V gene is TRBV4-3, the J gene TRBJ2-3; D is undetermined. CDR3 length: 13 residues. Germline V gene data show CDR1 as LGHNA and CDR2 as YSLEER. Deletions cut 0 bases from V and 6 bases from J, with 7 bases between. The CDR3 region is CASSQEGLDTQYF. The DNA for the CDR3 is TGCGCCAGCAGCCAAGAGGGTTTGGATACGCAGTATTTT.

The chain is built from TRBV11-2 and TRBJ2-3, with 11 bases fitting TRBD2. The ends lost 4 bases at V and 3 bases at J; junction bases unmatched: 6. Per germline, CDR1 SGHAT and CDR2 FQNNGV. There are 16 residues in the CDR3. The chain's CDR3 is CASSSTSGSGTDTQYF. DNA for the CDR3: TGTGCCAGCAGCTCCACTAGCGGGAGTGGGACAGATACGCAGTATTTT.

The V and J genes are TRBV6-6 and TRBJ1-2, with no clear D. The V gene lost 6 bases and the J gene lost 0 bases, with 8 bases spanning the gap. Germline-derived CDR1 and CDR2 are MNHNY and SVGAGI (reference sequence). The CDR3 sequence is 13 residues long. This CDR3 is CASRGASNYGYTF. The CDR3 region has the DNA TGTGCCAGCAGGGGAGCATCTAACTATGGCTACACCTTC.

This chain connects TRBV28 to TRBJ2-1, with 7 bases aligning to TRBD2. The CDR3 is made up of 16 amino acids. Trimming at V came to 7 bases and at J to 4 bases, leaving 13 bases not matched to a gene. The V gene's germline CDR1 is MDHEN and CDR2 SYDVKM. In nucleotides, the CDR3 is TGTGCCAGCACCGACTCTGGGGGGGTTAATTACAATGAGCAGTTCTTC. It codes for CASTDSGGVNYNEQFF.

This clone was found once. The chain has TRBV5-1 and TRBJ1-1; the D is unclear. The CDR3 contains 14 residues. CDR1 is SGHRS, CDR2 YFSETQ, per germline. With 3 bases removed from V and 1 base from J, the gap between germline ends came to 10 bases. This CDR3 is CASSSLGENTEAFF. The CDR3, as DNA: TGCGCCAGCAGCTCCCTAGGAGAGAACACTGAAGCTTTCTTT. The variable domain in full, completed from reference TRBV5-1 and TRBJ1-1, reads KAGVTQTPRYLIKTRGQQVTLSCSPISGHRSVSWYQQTPGQGLQFLFEYFSETQRNKGNFPGRFSGRQFSNSRSEMNVSTLELGDSALYLCASSSLGENTEAFFGQGTRLTVV.

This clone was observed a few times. The CDR3 sequence is CASSQDGRSIYNSPLHF. CDR3 nucleotide sequence: TGTGCCAGCAGCCAAGATGGCAGGTCAATCTATAATTCACCCCTCCACTTT. The V and J genes are TRBV4-2 and TRBJ1-6; the D is unclear. The CDR3 is 17 residues long. V lost 0 bases and J 3 bases, leaving 12 bases between the germline ends. Germline V gives CDR1 LGHNA, CDR2 YNFKEQ.

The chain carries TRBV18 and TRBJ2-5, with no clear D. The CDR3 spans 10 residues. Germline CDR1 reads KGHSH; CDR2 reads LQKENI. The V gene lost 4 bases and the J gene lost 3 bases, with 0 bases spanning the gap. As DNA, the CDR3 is TGTGCCAGCTCACAAGAGACCCAGTACTTC. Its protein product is CASSQETQYF. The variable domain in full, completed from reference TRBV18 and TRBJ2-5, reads NAGVMQNPRHLVRRRGQEARLRCSPMKGHSHVYWYRQLPEEGLKFMVYLQKENIIDESGMPKERFSAEFPKEGPSILRIQQVVRGDSAAYFCASSQETQYFGPGTRLLVL.

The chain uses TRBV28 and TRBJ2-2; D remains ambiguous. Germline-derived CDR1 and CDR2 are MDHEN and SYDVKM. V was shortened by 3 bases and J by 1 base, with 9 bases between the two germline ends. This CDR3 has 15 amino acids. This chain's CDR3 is CASSLGVGNTGELFF. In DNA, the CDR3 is TGTGCCAGCAGTTTGGGCGTGGGGAACACCGGGGAGCTGTTTTTT.

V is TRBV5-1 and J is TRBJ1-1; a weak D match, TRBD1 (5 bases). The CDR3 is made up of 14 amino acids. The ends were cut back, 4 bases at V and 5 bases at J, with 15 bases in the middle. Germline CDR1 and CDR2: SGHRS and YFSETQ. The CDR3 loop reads CASSTAQGRTEAFF. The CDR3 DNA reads TGCGCCAGCAGCACAGCCCAGGGAAGAACTGAAGCTTTCTTT.

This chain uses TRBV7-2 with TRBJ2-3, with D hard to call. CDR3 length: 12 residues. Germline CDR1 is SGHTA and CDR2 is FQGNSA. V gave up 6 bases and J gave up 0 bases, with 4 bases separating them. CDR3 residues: CASRASTDTQYF. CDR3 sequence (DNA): TGTGCCAGCAGGGCTAGCACAGATACGCAGTATTTT.

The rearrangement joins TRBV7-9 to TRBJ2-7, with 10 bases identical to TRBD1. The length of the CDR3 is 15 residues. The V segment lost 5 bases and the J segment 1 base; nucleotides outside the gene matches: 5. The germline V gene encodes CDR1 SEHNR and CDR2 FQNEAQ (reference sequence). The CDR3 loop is CASSLSGQGSYEQYF. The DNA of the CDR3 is TGTGCCAGCAGCCTCTCGGGACAGGGGTCCTACGAGCAGTACTTC.

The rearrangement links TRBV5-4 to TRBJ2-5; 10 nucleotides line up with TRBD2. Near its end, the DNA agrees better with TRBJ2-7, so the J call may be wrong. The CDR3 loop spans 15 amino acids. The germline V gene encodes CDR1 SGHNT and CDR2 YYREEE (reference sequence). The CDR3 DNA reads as TGTGCCAGCAGCTCGCCTAGCGGGAGTTACTACGAGCAGTACTTC. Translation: CASSSPSGSYYEQYF.

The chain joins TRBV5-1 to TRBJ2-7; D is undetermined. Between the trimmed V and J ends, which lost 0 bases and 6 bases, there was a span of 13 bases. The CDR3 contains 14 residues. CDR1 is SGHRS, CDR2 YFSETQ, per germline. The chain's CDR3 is CASSLATSVGEQYF. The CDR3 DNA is TGCGCCAGCAGCTTGGCCACCAGTGTTGGCGAGCAGTACTTC.

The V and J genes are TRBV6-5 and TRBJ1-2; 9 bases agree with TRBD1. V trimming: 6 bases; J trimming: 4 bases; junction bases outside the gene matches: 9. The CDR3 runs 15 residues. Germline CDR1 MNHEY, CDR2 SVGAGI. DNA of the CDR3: TGTGCCAGCAGCCCCCGGACAGGGGCGGGCTATGGCTACACCTTC. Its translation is CASSPRTGAGYGYTF.

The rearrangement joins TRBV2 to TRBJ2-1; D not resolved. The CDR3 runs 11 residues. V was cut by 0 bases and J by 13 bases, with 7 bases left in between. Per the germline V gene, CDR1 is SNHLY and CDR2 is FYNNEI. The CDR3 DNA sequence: TGTGCCAGCAGTGAAGCGTCTGTACAGTTCTTC. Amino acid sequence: CASSEASVQFF. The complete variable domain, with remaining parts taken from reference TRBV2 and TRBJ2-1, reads EPEVTQTPSHQVTQMGQEVILRCVPISNHLYFYWYRQILGQKVEFLVSFYNNEISEKSEIFDDQFSVERPDGSNFTLKIRSTKLEDSAMYFCASSEASVQFFGPGTRLTVL.

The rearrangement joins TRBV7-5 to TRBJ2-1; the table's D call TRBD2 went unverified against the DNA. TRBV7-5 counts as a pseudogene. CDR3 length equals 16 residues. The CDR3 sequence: CVRKLLPPYRDNEQFF. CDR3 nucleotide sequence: TGTGTCAGAAAGCTGCTACCTCCCTACCGAGACAATGAGCAGTTCTTC.

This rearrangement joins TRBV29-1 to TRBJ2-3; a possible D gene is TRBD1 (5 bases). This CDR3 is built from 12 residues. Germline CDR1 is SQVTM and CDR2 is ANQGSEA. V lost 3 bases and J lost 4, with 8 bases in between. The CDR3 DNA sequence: TGCAGCGTTGAGGGGCCTCCAGATACGCAGTATTTT. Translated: CSVEGPPDTQYF.

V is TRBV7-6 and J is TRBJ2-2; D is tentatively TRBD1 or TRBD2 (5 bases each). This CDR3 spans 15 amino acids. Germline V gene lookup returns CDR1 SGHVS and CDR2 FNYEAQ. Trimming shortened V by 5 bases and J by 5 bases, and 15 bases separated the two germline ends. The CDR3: CASSISGTPTGELFF. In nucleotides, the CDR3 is TGTGCCAGCAGCATATCCGGGACCCCAACCGGGGAGCTGTTTTTT.

CDR3 amino acids: CASSSNRERGYTF. The DNA for the CDR3 is TGTGCCAGCAGCTCAAACAGGGAGAGAGGCTACACCTTC. The chain has TRBV11-2 and TRBJ1-2; maybe TRBD1 (6 bases). CDR1 is SGHAT, CDR2 FQNNGV, per germline. V was pared by 4 bases and J by 8 bases, with 14 bases between. This CDR3 is 13 amino acids long.

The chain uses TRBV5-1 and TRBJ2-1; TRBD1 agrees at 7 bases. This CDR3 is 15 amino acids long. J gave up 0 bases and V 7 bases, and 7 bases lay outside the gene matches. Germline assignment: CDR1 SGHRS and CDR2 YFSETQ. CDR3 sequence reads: CASRTGARSYNEQFF. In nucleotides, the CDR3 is TGCGCCAGCCGAACAGGGGCCCGCTCCTACAATGAGCAGTTCTTC.

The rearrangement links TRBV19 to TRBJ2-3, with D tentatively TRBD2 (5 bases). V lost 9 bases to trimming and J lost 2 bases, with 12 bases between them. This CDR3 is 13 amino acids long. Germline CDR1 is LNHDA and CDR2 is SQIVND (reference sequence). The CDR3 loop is CASKRQNTDTQYF. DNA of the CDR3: TGTGCCAGCAAGCGGCAGAACACAGATACGCAGTATTTT.

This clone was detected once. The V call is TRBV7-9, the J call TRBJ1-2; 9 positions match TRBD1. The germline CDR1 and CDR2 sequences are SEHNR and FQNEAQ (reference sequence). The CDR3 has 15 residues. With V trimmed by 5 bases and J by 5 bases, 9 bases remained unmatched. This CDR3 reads CASSHSLTGGYGYTF. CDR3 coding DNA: TGTGCCAGCAGCCACTCCCTGACAGGGGGGTATGGCTACACCTTC.

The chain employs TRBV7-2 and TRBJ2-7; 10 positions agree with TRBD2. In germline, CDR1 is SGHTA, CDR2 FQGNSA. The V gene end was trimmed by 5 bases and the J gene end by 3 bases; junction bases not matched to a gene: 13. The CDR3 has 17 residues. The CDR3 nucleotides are TGTGCCAGCAGCCGTCACAGCGGGGGGGCGCCGTTCTACGAGCAGTACTTC. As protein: CASSRHSGGAPFYEQYF.